This TCR beta chain is drawn from a study of lymphopenia after photon versus proton radiotherapy. The study, taken as a whole, reports: After lymphocyte nadir, photon-treated repertoires showed oligoclonal expansion, especially CD8+ Temra. Larger post-nadir TCR diversity loss correlated inversely with survival in deceased patients. Only patients who died were analyzed for survival; proton advantage is unproven. Under photons, naive T cells and diversity fell while effector/memory populations rose.

The CDR3 has 13 amino acids. Trimming removed 4 bases from V and 2 bases from J, with 9 bases in between. The germline gives CDR1 SGHNT, CDR2 YYREEE (reference sequence). With respect to this clone: Its target is not known.

This table comes from immunoSEQ multiplex PCR, and its TCRdb copy is limited to in-frame clones, with some not included. This table has about 33,000 clones, 90% appearing once. This receptor was obtained from a woman aged 50 to 60 with pancreatic cancer. The V gene is TRBV5-4, the J gene TRBJ2-5; D not certain. This specimen consisted of peripheral blood, obtained from a patient treated with photon-based radiotherapy. The CDR3 is CASSTGHQETQYF. The CDR3 bases are TGTGCCAGCAGCACGGGTCATCAAGAGACCCAGTACTTC.